This T cell receptor (beta chain) came from a study of identical twins. Findings and caveats of the study: The authors drew conclusions from cross-sectional statistical analysis rather than following the same donors. For out-of-frame beta sequences, excess twin sharing was weaker. Diverse VJ usage suggested most zero-insertion clonotypes were not invariant T cells.

From the 5' RACE reads, TCRdb called clonotypes with MiXCR, one entry per CDR3 protein. The repertoire has about 700,000 distinct CDR3 sequences, more than 6.5% of them found once; the top ten carry approximately 0.94%. The sample holds a few counts of this clonotype. The antigen remains unidentified. This sample also appeared in a second study, on yellow fever vaccine responses in identical twins.

This clonotype originated in a woman aged 18-29 years in good health. The sequencing sample was made of PBMCs.

The DNA of the CDR3 is TGTGCCAGCAGCCCAGCTCGGGGCGGGGTAGCCAAAAACATTCAGTACTTC. Translated: CASSPARGGVAKNIQYF. The rearrangement uses TRBV7-9 and TRBJ2-4, with D maybe TRBD2 (6 bases). The V and J ends lost 5 bases and 0 bases respectively, with 17 bases between them. The CDR3 has 17 amino acids. Germline V gene lookup returns CDR1 SEHNR and CDR2 FQNEAQ (reference sequence).